Each of the 15 T cell receptor beta chains below was sequenced from the same sample in a study of technical replicates of blood from a few donors. Some clones are missing from TCRdb's copy, which holds only in-frame ones; the method was immunoSEQ multiplex PCR. This sample has about 88,000 clones; 85% to 95% occur once, and the top ten carry roughly 0.25%. The source material was T cells isolated from PBMCs. These TCRs come from a human donor in good health.

This clone is a singleton in its sample. The chain recombines TRBV27 with TRBJ2-5, with TRBD1 as a possible D gene (6 bases). V was clipped by 7 bases and J by 5 bases, with 26 bases between them. Germline V gene sequence: CDR1 MNHEY, CDR2 SMNVEV (reference sequence). The CDR3 extends over 17 amino acids. CDR3 sequence (DNA): TGTGCCAGCACCCATATAGGGGACAACGATTGGGTGGAGACCCAGTACTTC. Its translation: CASTHIGDNDWVETQYF.

The chain has TRBV29-1 and TRBJ2-1; maybe TRBD1 (6 bases). Trimming removed 6 bases from V and 6 bases from J, with 18 bases in between. Germline CDR1 and CDR2: SQVTM and ANQGSEA. This CDR3 spans 14 amino acids. CDR3 nucleotides: TGCAGCGTAAACCGGGACAATTTCCCCAATGAGCAGTTCTTC. It yields the protein CSVNRDNFPNEQFF.

Comments on this clone: Mismatch with germline at one junction end may stem from a read error. The chain uses TRBV2 and TRBJ1-5; D unclear. This CDR3 has 14 residues. Germline-derived CDR1 and CDR2 are SNHLY and FYNNEI. The CDR3: CASSEIVSDQPQHF. In nucleotides, the CDR3 is TGTGCCAGCAGTGAAATTGTTAGCGATCAGCCCCAGCATTTT.

The V gene is TRBV6-1, the J gene TRBJ1-3; 7 nucleotides align to TRBD1. The CDR3 has 15 residues. CDR1 MNHNS and CDR2 SASEGT come from the germline V gene. J gave up 4 bases and V 7 bases, and 10 bases lay outside the gene matches. In nucleotides, the CDR3 is TGTGCCAGCATGCGAGACAGGGTGGGAGGAAACACCATATATTTT. Protein product: CASMRDRVGGNTIYF.

The chain recombines TRBV4-2 with TRBJ2-3; 9 bases are shared with TRBD2. Per the germline V gene, CDR1 is LGHNA and CDR2 is YNFKEQ. The trim removed 4 bases at V and 1 base at J, leaving 6 bases unmatched. The CDR3 totals 16 residues. The CDR3 DNA reads as TGTGCCAGCAGCCCTTCTCTAGCGGGACGCACAGATACGCAGTATTTT. Translated: CASSPSLAGRTDTQYF.

V and J are TRBV2 and TRBJ1-2; 8 nucleotides match TRBD1. This CDR3 comprises 14 residues. Trimming at V came to 7 bases and at J to 5 bases, leaving 9 bases not matched to a gene. The germline CDR1 and CDR2 sequences are SNHLY and FYNNEI. As DNA, the CDR3 is TGTGCCAGCAAGTCCCAGGGGGCTGGATATGGCTACACCTTC. This gives the protein CASKSQGAGYGYTF.

V and J are TRBV7-9 and TRBJ2-2; D ambiguous. Trimming took off 1 base at V and 0 bases at J, with 9 bases between the two ends. Germline V CDR1 and CDR2: SEHNR, FQNEAQ (reference sequence). The CDR3 consists of 16 residues. CDR3 sequence: CASSLGVTTNTGELFF. In DNA, the CDR3 is TGTGCCAGCAGCTTAGGGGTGACAACGAACACCGGGGAGCTGTTTTTT. Combining the CDR3 with reference TRBV7-9 and TRBJ2-2 gives the whole variable domain DTGVSQNPRHKITKRGQNVTFRCDPISEHNRLYWYRQTLGQGPEFLTYFQNEAQLEKSRLLSDRFSAERPKGSFSTLEIQRTEQGDSAMYLCASSLGVTTNTGELFFGEGSRLTVL.

The J gene is TRBJ2-6, the V gene TRBV6-9; D perhaps matches TRBD2 (5 bases). The CDR3 is made up of 16 amino acids. Germline lookup yields CDR1 MNHGY and CDR2 SVAAGI. V lost 1 base and J lost 0, with 7 bases in between. The CDR3, as DNA: TGTGCCAGCAGTTATTATCGGGGCTCTGGGGCCAACGTCCTGACTTTC. Its protein is CASSYYRGSGANVLTF.

The V call is TRBV5-1, the J call TRBJ2-5; D not resolved. The germline gives CDR1 SGHRS, CDR2 YFSETQ. This CDR3 is built from 15 residues. V lost 1 base to trimming and J lost 0 bases, with 10 bases between them. The CDR3 nucleotides are TGCGCCAGCAGCTTGCTTCGCGTGTACCAAGAGACCCAGTACTTC. It codes for CASSLLRVYQETQYF.

The chain joins TRBV4-2 to TRBJ2-3; the match to TRBD2 covers 7 bases. J was trimmed by 3 bases and V by 0 bases; bases with no gene match: 3. CDR1 and CDR2 from the germline V gene are LGHNA and YNFKEQ. This CDR3 has 15 residues. CDR3 sequence: CASSQETRGTDTQYF. In DNA, the CDR3 is TGTGCCAGCAGCCAAGAAACGCGGGGGACAGATACGCAGTATTTT.

This chain uses TRBV11-1 with TRBJ2-5, with 9 bases aligning to TRBD2. Germline-derived CDR1 and CDR2 are SGHAT and FQDESV (reference sequence). V shed 3 bases, J shed 4 bases, and the junction held 12 bases outside the gene matches. The CDR3 extends over 17 amino acids. The DNA for the CDR3 is TGTGCCAGCAGCTTCGGCGCTAGCGGGGCAGGGGGAGAGACCCAGTACTTC. This sequence encodes CASSFGASGAGGETQYF.

This chain connects TRBV5-6 to TRBJ1-5; 11 nucleotides align to TRBD1. Germline V gene lookup returns CDR1 SGHDT and CDR2 YYEEEE. The CDR3 contains 18 residues. The V and J ends lost 3 bases and 5 bases, in that order; junction bases with no gene match: 13. This CDR3 reads CASSSNGQGQGADQPQHF. The CDR3 bases are TGTGCCAGCAGCTCAAACGGCCAAGGACAGGGGGCCGATCAGCCCCAGCATTTT.

The chain uses TRBV11-3 and TRBJ1-1, with D possibly being TRBD1 (5 bases). The CDR3 has 13 amino acids. Trimming removed 1 base at V and 11 bases at J, with 14 bases between. Germline V gene lookup returns CDR1 SGHNT and CDR2 YENEEA. CDR3 residues: CASSLGDWGNAFF. CDR3 in DNA: TGTGCCAGCAGCTTAGGGGACTGGGGGAATGCTTTCTTT. The full variable domain, in which reference TRBV11-3 and TRBJ1-1 provide the parts outside the CDR3, is EAGVVQSPRYKIIEKKQPVAFWCNPISGHNTLYWYLQNLGQGPELLIRYENEEAVDDSQLPKDRFSAERLKGVDSTLKIQPAELGDSAVYLCASSLGDWGNAFFGQGTRLTVV.

This rearrangement joins TRBV9 to TRBJ2-3; no clear D gene. V dropped 0 bases and J dropped 0 bases, with 8 bases sitting between them. There are 15 residues in the CDR3. The germline CDR1 and CDR2 sequences are SGDLS and YYNGEE. The DNA for the CDR3 is TGTGCCAGCAGCGTAGTCAGCGTCAGCACAGATACGCAGTATTTT. It yields the protein CASSVVSVSTDTQYF.

This clone has a single count. The J gene is TRBJ1-2, the V gene TRBV5-1, with 8 bases fitting TRBD1. V gave up 3 bases and J gave up 9 bases; unmatched junction bases: 10. Germline V CDR1 and CDR2: SGHRS, YFSETQ. The CDR3 length is 14 residues. This CDR3 is CASSSETGDLRYTF. DNA for the CDR3: TGCGCCAGCAGCTCGGAGACAGGGGATTTACGCTACACCTTC.